This TCR beta chain was obtained from a study of Ad26.COV2.S vaccination and SARS-CoV-2 variants. Profiling relied on immunoSEQ multiplex PCR, and the TCRdb table lists in-frame clones only, not all of them. This sample has hundreds of thousands of clones, with around 92% found just once. Findings of the study overall: The TCR-based breadth and depth measures might underestimate overall T cell responses.

Concerning this clone: Its antigen is undetermined.

The V gene lost 0 bases and the J gene lost 5 bases, with 8 bases spanning the gap. CDR1 is SGHVS and CDR2 is FNYEAQ in the germline V gene. The CDR3 sequence is 15 residues long. Here the sequenced sample was peripheral blood, taken after recovery from COVID-19. The receptor comes from a human donor who had recovered from COVID-19. The chain uses TRBV7-6 and TRBJ1-6; maybe TRBD1 (5 bases). The CDR3 DNA sequence: TGTGCCAGCAGCTTAGCGGGGGGAAATAATTCACCCCTCCACTTT. Translating it yields CASSLAGGNNSPLHF.